The entry that follows covers one T cell receptor (beta chain) sequence. The antigen it recognizes is unknown. The input lacks base qualities; no much larger clone sits a single base away. One collaborating source in Seattle enrolled patients during active infection and followed them longitudinally through the course of disease. Whole blood was collected in K2EDTA tubes by collaborating institutions according to the institutions' own protocols. Collaborator samples were shipped for TCRbeta analysis as frozen whole blood, isolated PBMCs, or DNA extracted from either sample type. TCRbeta CDR3 regions were amplified from genomic DNA using the immunoSEQ Assay, a bias-controlled multiplex PCR. Processing in the source paper ran as follows. The number of nucleated cells in each sample was estimated by amplification of reference gene primers within the assay. To quantify the absolute abundance of each unique TCRbeta CDR3 rearrangement, sequence reads were collapsed and filtered. Productive Simpson clonality was computed per sample as the square root of Simpson's diversity index over productive rearrangements. Held by TCRdb, this immuneACCESS table contains in-frame sequences only and omits some clones. Under half of the omission traces to an unresolved V gene where checked; the cause of the rest is unknown. That table gives V, J and clone size, and the DNA gave D and trimming. This sample has more than 200,000 clones in its table, and around four fifths of those were observed once. The top ten constitute about 11% of the sample.

The CDR3, from cysteine to phenylalanine, totals 12 residues. Just the 36-base CDR3 DNA is kept, in frame starting at base 1. Deletion took 1 base off V and 5 bases off J, with a span of 2 bases between the germline ends. Taken from the germline V gene (reference sequence), the CDR1 and CDR2 loops are LGHDT and YNNKEL. This sample is drawn from a study of blood T cell repertoires in COVID-19 (dated by TCRdb to 2019 to 2021). As for the study more broadly: The collaborator samples originated in the United States, Italy and Spain and spanned the acute and convalescent phases of COVID-19. The material from the prospective study consisted of cDNA or gDNA derived from T cells, B-cell-depleted T cells, or PBMCs. The dataset comprised deeply sampled blood TCRbeta repertoires from subjects exposed to, actively infected with, or recovered from COVID-19. The repertoires were released in a freely available public database intended as a resource for research on the immune response to SARS-CoV-2. Samples came from the ongoing ImmuneRACE study (first 160 participants) plus 1,254 subjects from 6 global collaborators. Nearly every sample came with metadata listing a de-identified subject ID, COVID-19 status, age in years and sex. Where available, HLA class I and class II types were taken from metadata supplied by the sample provider and were not determined by assay-based typing.

Beyond this particular receptor, the publication reports: The amount of clinical and demographic metadata varied by source and participant and was provided uncurated.

The TCR originated in a woman older than 75 with COVID-19, enrolled during active disease. Rearrangement joined TRBV3-1 (or the pseudogene TRBV3-2) to TRBJ2-2, with no reliable assignment of the D segment. Sequenced sample: peripheral blood. The CDR3 is CASSQATGELFF. DNA sequence: TGTGCCAGCAGCCAAGCTACCGGGGAGCTGTTTTTT.